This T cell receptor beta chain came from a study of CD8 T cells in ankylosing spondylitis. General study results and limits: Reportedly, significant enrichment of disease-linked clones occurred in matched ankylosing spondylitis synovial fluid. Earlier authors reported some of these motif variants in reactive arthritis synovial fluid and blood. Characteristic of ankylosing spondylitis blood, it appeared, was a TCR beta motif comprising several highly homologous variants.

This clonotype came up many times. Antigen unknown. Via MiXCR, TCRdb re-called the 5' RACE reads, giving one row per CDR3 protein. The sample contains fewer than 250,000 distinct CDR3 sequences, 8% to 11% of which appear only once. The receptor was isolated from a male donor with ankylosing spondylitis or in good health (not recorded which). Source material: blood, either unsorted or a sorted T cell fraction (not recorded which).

CDR3 in amino acids: CASSSPRAGRYNEQFF. CDR3 DNA: TGTGCCAGCAGTTCCCCCCGGGCTGGGCGCTACAATGAGCAGTTCTTC. The J gene is TRBJ2-1, the V gene TRBV6-2 or TRBV6-3; D unresolved. This CDR3 is built from 16 residues. Looked up from germline, CDR1 is MNHEY and CDR2 is SVGEGT. V lost 4 bases and J 3 bases, leaving 16 bases between the germline ends.